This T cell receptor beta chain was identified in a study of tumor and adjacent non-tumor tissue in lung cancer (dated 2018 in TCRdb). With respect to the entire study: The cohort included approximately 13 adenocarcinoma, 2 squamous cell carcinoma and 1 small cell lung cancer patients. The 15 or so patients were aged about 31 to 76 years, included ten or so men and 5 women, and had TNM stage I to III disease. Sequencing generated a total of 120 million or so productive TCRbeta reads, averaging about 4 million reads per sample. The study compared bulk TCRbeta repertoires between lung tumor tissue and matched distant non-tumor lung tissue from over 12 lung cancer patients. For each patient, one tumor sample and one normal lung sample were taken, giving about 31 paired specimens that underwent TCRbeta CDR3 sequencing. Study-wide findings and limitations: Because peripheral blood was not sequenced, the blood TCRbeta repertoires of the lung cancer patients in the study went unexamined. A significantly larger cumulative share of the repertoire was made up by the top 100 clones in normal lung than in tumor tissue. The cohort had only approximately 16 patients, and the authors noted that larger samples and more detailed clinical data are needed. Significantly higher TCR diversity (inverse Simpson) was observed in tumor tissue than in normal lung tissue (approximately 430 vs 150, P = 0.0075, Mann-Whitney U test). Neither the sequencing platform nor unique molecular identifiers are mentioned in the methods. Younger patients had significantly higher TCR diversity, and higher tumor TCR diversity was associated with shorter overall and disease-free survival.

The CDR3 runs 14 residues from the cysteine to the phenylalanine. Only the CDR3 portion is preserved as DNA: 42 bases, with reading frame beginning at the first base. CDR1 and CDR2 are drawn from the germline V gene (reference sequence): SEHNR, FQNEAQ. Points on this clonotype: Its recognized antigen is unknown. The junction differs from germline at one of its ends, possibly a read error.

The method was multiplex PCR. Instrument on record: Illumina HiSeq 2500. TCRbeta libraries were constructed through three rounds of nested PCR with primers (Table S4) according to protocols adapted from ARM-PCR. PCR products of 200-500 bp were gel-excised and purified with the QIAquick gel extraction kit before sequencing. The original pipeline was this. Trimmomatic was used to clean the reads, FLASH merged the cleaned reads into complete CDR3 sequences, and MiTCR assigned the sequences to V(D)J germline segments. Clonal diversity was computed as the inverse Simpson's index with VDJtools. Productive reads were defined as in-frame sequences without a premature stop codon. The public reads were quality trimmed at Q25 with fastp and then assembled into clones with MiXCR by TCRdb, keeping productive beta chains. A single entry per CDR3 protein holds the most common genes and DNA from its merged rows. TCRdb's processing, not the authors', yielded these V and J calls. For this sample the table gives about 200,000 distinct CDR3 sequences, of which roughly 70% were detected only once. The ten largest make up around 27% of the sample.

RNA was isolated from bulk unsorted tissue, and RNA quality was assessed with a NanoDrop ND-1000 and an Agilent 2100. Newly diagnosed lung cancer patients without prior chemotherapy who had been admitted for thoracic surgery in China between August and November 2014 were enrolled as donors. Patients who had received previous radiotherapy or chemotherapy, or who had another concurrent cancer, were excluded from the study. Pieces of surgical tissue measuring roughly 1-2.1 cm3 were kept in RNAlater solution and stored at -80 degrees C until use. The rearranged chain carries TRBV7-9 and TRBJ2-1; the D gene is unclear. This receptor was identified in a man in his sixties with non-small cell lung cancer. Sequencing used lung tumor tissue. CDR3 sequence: CASSWGERSNEHFF. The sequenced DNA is TGTGCCAGCAGCTGGGGTGAAAGGAGCAATGAGCATTTCTTC.